Listed below are T cell receptor beta chains from one sample, sequenced in a study of blood T cell repertoires in COVID-19. Sequenced by immunoSEQ multiplex PCR; TCRdb stores in-frame clones only, minus some. Of about 130,000 clones in the sample, 84% were seen once. Specimen: peripheral blood. The receptors shown here come from a human donor in a cohort sampled during active COVID-19. Both conserved end residues are part of each CDR3. A D gene is named only where the DNA matches it firmly. The size of a clone is reported for some rows only, either as once, few or many, or as a class for expanded clones.

CDR3 DNA	CDR3 protein	clone size	D gene	V gene	J gene	CDR3 length
TGTGCCACTAAGGCCGGGGTAGGTGTCATAGTGGCTGAAGCTTTCTTT	CATKAGVGVIVAEAFF	once	NA	TRBV19	TRBJ1-1	16
TGTGCCAGCAGCCAAGTAACAACCGGGGGAAAACTGTTTTTT	CASSQVTTGGKLFF	NA	NA	TRBV14	TRBJ1-4	14
TGTGCCAGCAGCGCCGGGGGTGCCACCTCTGGAAACACCATATATTTT	CASSAGGATSGNTIYF	once	NA	TRBV7-2	TRBJ1-3	16
TGTGCCAGCAGCTTAGGGACAAACACCGGGGAGCTGTTTTTT	CASSLGTNTGELFF	NA	NA	TRBV7-3	TRBJ2-2	14
TGTGCTAGTGGTCCCCGTGGCGGGGGGAACACAGATACGCAGTATTTT	CASGPRGGGNTDTQYF	NA	TRBD2	TRBV12-5	TRBJ2-3	16
TGCGCCAGCAGCTTGGACAGGGGTGTTGGTGGCTACACCTTC	CASSLDRGVGGYTF	NA	TRBD1	TRBV5-1	TRBJ1-2	14
TGTGCCACCGGGGGACAGTCGAACACTGAAGCTTTCTTT	CATGGQSNTEAFF	NA	TRBD1	TRBV15	TRBJ1-1	13
TGTGCCAGTGCCGGCACTATGAACACTGAAGCTTTCTTT	CASAGTMNTEAFF	NA	NA	TRBV19	TRBJ1-1	13
TGTGCCAGCAGTTATCAGGGGCTGAACACTGAAGCTTTCTTT	CASSYQGLNTEAFF	NA	NA	TRBV2	TRBJ1-1	14
TGTGCCACCAGCAGAGATCTCTCCTACGAGCAGTACTTC	CATSRDLSYEQYF	NA	NA	TRBV15	TRBJ2-7	13
TGTGCCAGCAGCTTGTTAGCGGGGCGCGGGGAGCTGTTTTTT	CASSLLAGRGELFF	once	TRBD2	TRBV7-8	TRBJ2-2	14
TGTGCCAGCAGTCCTTCGACAGGGGCGTGGGCTGAAGCTTTCTTT	CASSPSTGAWAEAFF	NA	TRBD1	TRBV7-2	TRBJ1-1	15
TGTGCCAGCAGCGGAGGGAAAGTCAACACTGAAGCTTTCTTT	CASSGGKVNTEAFF	NA	NA	TRBV27	TRBJ1-1	14
TGTGCCAGCAGCGCGGCCGGCCAGGATACGCAGTATTTT	CASSAAGQDTQYF	NA	NA	TRBV11-2	TRBJ2-3	13
TGTGCCAGCAGCTTTGTTATGAACACTGAAGCTTTCTTT	CASSFVMNTEAFF	NA	NA	TRBV7-9	TRBJ1-1	13
TGTGCCAGCAGCCCGCAGGGAGGTGAGCAGTTCTTC	CASSPQGGEQFF	NA	NA	TRBV7-3	TRBJ2-1	12
TGTGCCAGCAGCCAGTACAGGGGAGTCGGTATGACCACTGAAGCTTTCTTT	CASSQYRGVGMTTEAFF	NA	TRBD1	TRBV3-1/TRBV3-2	TRBJ1-1	17
TGCGCCAGCAGCTTGTCATCCAGGGGGACCGGGGAGCTGTTTTTT	CASSLSSRGTGELFF	NA	TRBD1	TRBV5-1	TRBJ2-2	15